This T cell receptor beta chain came from a study of vaccination and CD4 T cells after COVID-19. In the study overall: Post-vaccination samples were procured at a median of 72 days following dose two (range 14 to 241). Whole-study results and caveats: Spike mono-reactive clones accounted for 304 of the 307 vaccine-specific clones found in convalescent patients. Although the median of SARS-CoV-2-reactive clonotypes rose from about 22 to 38, the change was not significant.

The junction had 4 bases not matched to a gene; V was cut back by 1 base and J by 0 bases. There are 18 residues in the CDR3. Germline V gene lookup returns CDR1 SNHLY and CDR2 FYNNEI. Regarding this clonotype: As yet, its antigen is unknown.

From the PCR reads, TCRdb called clonotypes with MiXCR, one entry per CDR3 protein. The table lists approximately 17,000 distinct CDR3 sequences, 55% to 80% of them singletons. The clonotype comes from a human donor who had recovered from COVID-19. The chain employs TRBV2 and TRBJ2-1; 12 positions match TRBD2. This sample comprised CD4+ T cells from blood, obtained after SARS-CoV-2 vaccination. CDR3 sequence reads: CASSEGLAGGISYNEQFF. CDR3 DNA sequence: TGTGCCAGCAGTGAAGGCCTAGCGGGAGGGATCTCCTACAATGAGCAGTTCTTC.